Presented here are 19 T cell receptor beta chains from one specimen sequenced in a study of blood T cell repertoires in COVID-19. Assay used: immunoSEQ multiplex PCR; TCRdb lists only in-frame clones, some missing. The table records a few hundred thousand clones, around 90% of them present only once. Sample: peripheral blood. All receptors come from a woman in her 30s with COVID-19, enrolled during active disease.

The chain combines TRBV4-1 with TRBJ2-3; D is unclear. CDR3 length equals 15 residues. Germline CDR1 is MGHRA and CDR2 is YSYEKL. V was cut by 6 bases and J by 4 bases, with 17 bases left in between. The CDR3 region is CASSPGSGIADTQYF. CDR3 DNA sequence: TGCGCCAGCAGTCCTGGATCAGGCATTGCAGATACGCAGTATTTT.

The V gene is TRBV9, the J gene TRBJ2-1, with 8 bases fitting TRBD2. Trimming took 0 bases from V and 0 from J; bases not matched to a gene: 5. CDR3 length equals 17 residues. Germline values: CDR1 SGDLS, CDR2 YYNGEE. The CDR3 protein is CASSVEQLAASYNEQFF. The CDR3 nucleotides are TGTGCCAGCAGCGTAGAGCAACTAGCGGCCTCCTACAATGAGCAGTTCTTC.

The chain uses TRBV6-5 and TRBJ1-3, with D unclear. The V gene lost 8 bases and the J gene lost 3 bases, with 11 bases spanning the gap. The germline V gene encodes CDR1 MNHEY and CDR2 SVGAGI. The CDR3 runs 13 residues. CDR3: CASVGPDGNTIYF. The CDR3 DNA is TGTGCCAGCGTTGGCCCTGATGGAAACACCATATATTTT.

The chain employs TRBV12-5 and TRBJ2-1; 9 nucleotides match TRBD1. Germline V gene sequence: CDR1 LGHNT, CDR2 FRNRAP. After removal of 6 bases from V and 6 bases from J, the junction contained 9 bases not matched to a gene. CDR3 size: 15 residues. As DNA, the CDR3 is TGTGCTAGTGGCCGGACAGGGGCGTCCGGCAATGAGCAGTTCTTC. Encoded protein: CASGRTGASGNEQFF. Using reference TRBV12-5 and TRBJ2-1 for the parts outside the CDR3, the full variable domain is DARVTQTPRHKVTEMGQEVTMRCQPILGHNTVFWYRQTMMQGLELLAYFRNRAPLDDSGMPKDRFSAEMPDATLATLKIQPSEPRDSAVYFCASGRTGASGNEQFFGPGTRLTVL.

The chain couples TRBV6-5 to TRBJ1-2; 9 nucleotides align to TRBD1. V gave up 2 bases and J gave up 8 bases; unmatched junction bases: 9. The CDR3 is 15 residues long. CDR1 and CDR2 from the germline V gene are MNHEY and SVGAGI. CDR3 in amino acids: CASSYQGQGIRGYTF. CDR3 nucleotide sequence: TGTGCCAGCAGTTACCAGGGACAGGGAATTCGCGGCTACACCTTC.

The rearrangement joins TRBV7-3 to TRBJ2-1; D possibly corresponds to TRBD2 (6 bases). Germline loops: CDR1 SGHTA, CDR2 FQGTGA. Trimming stripped 3 bases from V and 3 bases from J, with 9 bases between. This CDR3 has 14 residues. DNA for the CDR3: TGTGCCAGCAGCTTGGGACTTGGCTACAATGAGCAGTTCTTC. Its protein is CASSLGLGYNEQFF.

This clone was counted once. The chain links TRBV5-1 to TRBJ2-1, with TRBD2 identical over 14 bases. V lost 3 bases and J lost 7; bases outside the gene matches: 3. CDR1 and CDR2 (germline): SGHRS, YFSETQ. The CDR3 is 15 amino acids. Here the CDR3 reads CASSYGTSGSNEQFF. The CDR3 DNA reads as TGCGCCAGCAGCTACGGGACTAGCGGGAGTAATGAGCAGTTCTTC.

The J gene is TRBJ2-3, the V gene TRBV28, with 15 bases identical to TRBD2. This CDR3 is 18 amino acids long. Germline V gene sequence: CDR1 MDHEN, CDR2 SYDVKM. V lost 2 bases, J lost 3 bases, and 6 bases stayed unmatched. The CDR3 loop is CASSLPRTSGRDTDTQYF. CDR3 bases: TGTGCCAGCAGTTTACCCCGGACTAGCGGGAGGGATACAGATACGCAGTATTTT.

The J gene is TRBJ2-2, the V gene TRBV7-3, with TRBD2 matching 11 bases. This CDR3 has 14 residues. The junction had 1 base not matched to a gene; V was cut back by 8 bases and J by 2 bases. Per germline, CDR1 SGHTA and CDR2 FQGTGA. CDR3 nucleotides: TGTGCCAGCGGGACTAGCGGAAACACCGGGGAGCTGTTTTTT. As protein: CASGTSGNTGELFF.

This chain's CDR3 is CASSTGRHSNQPQHF. The CDR3 DNA reads TGTGCCAGCAGTACCGGAAGACATAGCAATCAGCCCCAGCATTTT. The chain recombines TRBV6-5 with TRBJ1-5, with no clear D. CDR3 length: 15 residues. CDR1 is MNHEY, CDR2 SVGAGI, per germline. The germline V and J ends were trimmed by 5 bases and 0 bases, with 11 bases remaining between them.

This clone was observed a single time. The rearrangement uses TRBV10-3 and TRBJ2-5, with D maybe TRBD1 (6 bases). The germline V gene encodes CDR1 ENHRY and CDR2 SYGVKD. Trimming left V 2 bases short and J 5 bases short, with 12 bases between. CDR3 length: 14 amino acids. CDR3 in amino acids: CAISEVGAGETQYF. The DNA of the CDR3 is TGTGCCATCAGTGAGGTGGGGGCTGGGGAGACCCAGTACTTC.

This chain joins TRBV11-2 and TRBJ1-3, with 8 bases lining up with TRBD1. V was pared by 3 bases and J by 4 bases, with 5 bases of the junction left unmatched. The CDR3 is 15 amino acids. Germline loops: CDR1 SGHAT, CDR2 FQNNGV. CDR3 DNA: TGTGCCAGCAGCTTGACAGGGGCAGAAGGAAACACCATATATTTT. This gives the protein CASSLTGAEGNTIYF. Together with reference TRBV11-2 and TRBJ1-3, the CDR3 gives the full variable domain: EAGVAQSPRYKIIEKRQSVAFWCNPISGHATLYWYQQILGQGPKLLIQFQNNGVVDDSQLPKDRFSAERLKGVDSTLKIQPAKLEDSAVYLCASSLTGAEGNTIYFGEGSWLTVV.

The chain's CDR3 is CASSPETHSTGYGYGYTF. The CDR3 DNA follows: TGTGCCAGCTCACCGGAGACTCATTCGACCGGATACGGGTATGGCTACACCTTC. The chain uses TRBV18 and TRBJ1-2; unclear D gene. This CDR3 contains 18 residues. Deletions cut 3 bases from V and 5 bases from J, with 25 bases between. Germline lookup yields CDR1 KGHSH and CDR2 LQKENI.

This chain links TRBV6-1 with TRBJ2-6, with 7 bases aligning to TRBD2. Trimming at V came to 2 bases and at J to 3 bases, leaving 16 bases not matched to a gene. Per the germline V gene, CDR1 is MNHNS and CDR2 is SASEGT. The CDR3 consists of 20 residues. The CDR3 sequence: CASSERAGRVLSFGANVLTF. DNA of the CDR3: TGTGCCAGCAGTGAAAGGGCGGGGAGGGTATTGTCTTTTGGGGCCAACGTCCTGACTTTC.

This clone came up once. This chain links TRBV7-9 with TRBJ1-2, with 9 bases matching TRBD1. The CDR3 is 15 amino acids. The V gene end was trimmed by 0 bases and the J gene end by 4 bases; junction bases not matched to a gene: 3. Germline-derived CDR1 and CDR2 are SEHNR and FQNEAQ (reference sequence). The DNA for the CDR3 is TGTGCCAGCAGCTTAGCCTTGACAGGGGGCTATGGCTACACCTTC. This translates into CASSLALTGGYGYTF.

The J gene is TRBJ2-5, the V gene TRBV19; 8 bases match TRBD2. The CDR3 is 16 amino acids. CDR1 is LNHDA and CDR2 is SQIVND in the germline V gene (reference sequence). Trimming removed 3 bases from V and 4 bases from J; junction bases left unmatched: 10. The DNA of the CDR3 is TGTGCCAGTAGTATCAGCGGGAGCACTGTTATAGAGACCCAGTACTTC. It encodes CASSISGSTVIETQYF.

The rearrangement uses TRBV4-3 and TRBJ2-2; possible D gene TRBD1, 5 bases. CDR1 LGHNA and CDR2 YSLEER come from the germline V gene. Deletions cut 0 bases from V and 5 bases from J, with 16 bases between. This CDR3 is built from 17 residues. CDR3: CASSQDLVGAVTGELFF. In DNA, the CDR3 is TGCGCCAGCAGCCAAGATTTGGTTGGGGCGGTTACCGGGGAGCTGTTTTTT.

The chain has TRBV27 and TRBJ1-1; 7 positions agree with TRBD1. The V segment lost 0 bases and the J segment 5 bases; nucleotides outside the gene matches: 9. Germline values: CDR1 MNHEY, CDR2 SMNVEV (reference sequence). The CDR3 contains 16 residues. The CDR3 reads CASSLSGTGAGTEAFF. For the CDR3, the DNA is TGTGCCAGCAGTTTATCGGGAACAGGGGCGGGTACTGAAGCTTTCTTT.

J is TRBJ1-1 and V is TRBV5-1; perhaps TRBD1 as D (6 bases). This CDR3 is 13 amino acids long. V lost 1 base and J 5 bases, leaving 9 bases between the germline ends. Germline V gene data show CDR1 as SGHRS and CDR2 as YFSETQ. This CDR3 is CASSLNQGTEAFF. CDR3 sequence (DNA): TGCGCCAGCAGCTTGAACCAGGGGACTGAAGCTTTCTTT.